Listed below are T cell receptor beta chains from one sample, sequenced in a study of T-cell reconstitution after alpha-beta-depleted transplantation in children. TCRdb analysed the PCR reads with MiXCR anew, one entry per CDR3 protein. The sample has just over 950,000 distinct CDR3 sequences, roughly 31% seen once. Material: PBMCs, mostly from graft donor cells, obtained 360 days after TCRalphabeta/CD19-depleted stem cell transplant. The receptors derive from a boy under two years old who had a stem cell transplant for SCID, so the T cells may come from the graft donor. The CDR3 runs from the conserved cysteine through the conserved F or W. D genes are given only for firm matches. Clone size, where shown, is once, few, many, or a class for clones that have expanded.

d_gene	v_gene	abundance	j_gene	CDR3nt	CDR3aa
.	TRBV12-3/TRBV12-4	few	TRBJ1-5	TGTGCCAGCAGTCCTAGGACAAGGGGCAATCAGCCCCAGCATTTT	CASSPRTRGNQPQHF
.	TRBV7-2	few	TRBJ2-4	TGTGCCAGCAGCTTGCAGGGACGGCTAGCCAAAAACATTCAGTACTTC	CASSLQGRLAKNIQYF
.	TRBV5-1	.	TRBJ2-2	TGCGCCAGCAGCCAACCGGGGCCCAACACCGGGGAGCTGTTTTTT	CASSQPGPNTGELFF
.	TRBV6-2/TRBV6-3	few	TRBJ2-1	TGTGCCAGCAGTAGCAGGGGCTACTCCTACAATGAGCAGTTCTTC	CASSSRGYSYNEQFF
TRBD2	TRBV4-1	few	TRBJ2-3	TGCGCCAGCAGCCAAGGGAGCGGGGGGATCACAGATACGCAGTATTTT	CASSQGSGGITDTQYF
TRBD1	TRBV13	.	TRBJ2-7	TGTGCCAGCAGCTCCAAGACAGGGCCTATCTACGAGCAGTACTTC	CASSSKTGPIYEQYF
.	TRBV5-5	once	TRBJ2-4	TGTGCCAGCAGCTTGGAGACAAGACTAACCAAAAACATTCAGTACTTC	CASSLETRLTKNIQYF
.	TRBV12-5	.	TRBJ2-3	TGTGCTAGTGGTTTAGACTTAAATACGCAGTATTTT	CASGLDLNTQYF
TRBD1	TRBV6-1	few	TRBJ1-6	TGTGCCAGCAGTGACCCGGGACAGGTTAATTCACCCCTCCACTTT	CASSDPGQVNSPLHF
TRBD1	TRBV12-3/TRBV12-4	.	TRBJ1-6	TGTGCCAGCAGTTTTGAGGGGACAGGGTATAATTCACCCCTCCACTTT	CASSFEGTGYNSPLHF
.	TRBV6-2/TRBV6-3	few	TRBJ1-2	TGTGCCAGCAGCCGGGACACTTCTAACTATGGCTACACCTTC	CASSRDTSNYGYTF
.	TRBV12-3/TRBV12-4	few	TRBJ1-6	TGTGCCAGCAGATCCGGACTGGGAAATTCACCCCTCCACTTT	CASRSGLGNSPLHF
.	TRBV20-1	.	TRBJ2-4	TGCAGTGCTAGCCCCCCAATCGGGAACATTCAGTACTTC	CSASPPIGNIQYF
.	TRBV30	.	TRBJ2-7	TGTGCCTGGAGTGTACTGGGGGCCAAGCAGTACTTC	CAWSVLGAKQYF
.	TRBV20-1	few	TRBJ2-7	TGCAGTGCGGTACTAGTCCTTGAGCAGTACTTC	CSAVLVLEQYF
.	TRBV7-2	.	TRBJ2-3	TGTGCCAGCAGGCCACCGGGGGGCGCAGATACGCAGTATTTT	CASRPPGGADTQYF
TRBD2	TRBV20-1	.	TRBJ2-5	TGCAGTGCTAGAGATGCGGTTTTGTGGGGGGGCCAAGAGACCCAGTACTTC	CSARDAVLWGGQETQYF
.	TRBV20-1	.	TRBJ2-2	TGCAGTGCTAGAGATCAGGGACTCCTCACCGGGGAGCTGTTTTTT	CSARDQGLLTGELFF
.	TRBV5-1	.	TRBJ1-1	TGCGCCAGCAGCTTGGCCTTCGGACAGCTTGAAGCTTTCTTT	CASSLAFGQLEAFF
.	TRBV6-1	.	TRBJ2-3	TGTGCCAGCAGTGGCTGGGGGACAGATACGCAGTATTTT	CASSGWGTDTQYF
.	TRBV6-2/TRBV6-3	.	TRBJ2-3	TGTGCCAGCAGCTTGGGAAGTACGATTAGCACAGATACGCAGTATTTT	CASSLGSTISTDTQYF
.	TRBV5-1	.	TRBJ2-7	TGCGCCAGCAGCTTGGACTGGGACCCCTACGAGCAGTACTTC	CASSLDWDPYEQYF
.	TRBV18	few	TRBJ1-5	TGTGCCAGCTCACCACGGGAACAGGGAAATCAGCCCCAGCATTTT	CASSPREQGNQPQHF
.	TRBV11-2	once	TRBJ1-2	TGTGCCAGCAGCTTAGAGACAGCTAACTATGGCTACACCTTC	CASSLETANYGYTF
.	TRBV6-1	.	TRBJ2-2	TGTGCCAGCTTAGGGCGGGCCGGGACCGGGGAGCTGTTTTTT	CASLGRAGTGELFF
.	TRBV5-5	.	TRBJ2-3	TGTGCCAGCAGCCCGTCGGAGTGGGGCCGCACAGATACGCAGTATTTT	CASSPSEWGRTDTQYF
.	TRBV20-1	few	TRBJ2-3	TGCAGTGCTAAAGATACCCCTTTCGCAGATACGCAGTATTTT	CSAKDTPFADTQYF
TRBD2	TRBV7-9	.	TRBJ2-1	TGTGCCAGCAGCGGCACTAGCGGGAATTACAATGAGCAGTTCTTC	CASSGTSGNYNEQFF
.	TRBV29-1	.	TRBJ2-1	TGCAGCGTTGACAGGGGTTACTACAATGAGCAGTTCTTC	CSVDRGYYNEQFF